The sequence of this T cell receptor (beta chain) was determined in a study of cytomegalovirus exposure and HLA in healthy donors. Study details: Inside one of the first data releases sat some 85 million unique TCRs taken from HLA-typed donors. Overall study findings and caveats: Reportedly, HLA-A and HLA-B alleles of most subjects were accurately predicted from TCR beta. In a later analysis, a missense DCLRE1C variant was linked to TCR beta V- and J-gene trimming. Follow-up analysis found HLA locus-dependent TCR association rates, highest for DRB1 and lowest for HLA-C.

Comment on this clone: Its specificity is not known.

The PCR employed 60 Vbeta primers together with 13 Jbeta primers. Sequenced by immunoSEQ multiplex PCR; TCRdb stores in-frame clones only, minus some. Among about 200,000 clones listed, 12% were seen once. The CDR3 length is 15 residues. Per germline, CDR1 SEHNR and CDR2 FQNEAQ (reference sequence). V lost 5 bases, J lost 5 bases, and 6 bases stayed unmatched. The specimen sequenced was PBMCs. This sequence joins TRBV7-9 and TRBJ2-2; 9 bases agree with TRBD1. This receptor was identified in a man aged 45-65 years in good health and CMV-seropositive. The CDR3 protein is CASSRPGTGTGELFF. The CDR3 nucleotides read TGTGCCAGCAGCCGTCCCGGGACAGGGACCGGGGAGCTGTTTTTT.